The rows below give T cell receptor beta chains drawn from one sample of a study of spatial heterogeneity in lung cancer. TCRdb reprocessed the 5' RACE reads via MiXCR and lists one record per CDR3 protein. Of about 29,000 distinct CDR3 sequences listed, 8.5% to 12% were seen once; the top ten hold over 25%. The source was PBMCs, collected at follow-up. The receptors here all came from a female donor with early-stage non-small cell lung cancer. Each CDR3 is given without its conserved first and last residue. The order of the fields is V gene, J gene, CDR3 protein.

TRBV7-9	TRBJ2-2	ASRGKTGEDTGELF
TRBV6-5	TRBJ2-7	ASSSGGTGVDEQY
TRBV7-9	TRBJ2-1	ASSLVTPVGEQF
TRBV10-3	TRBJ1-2	AISDPGQGVVGYT
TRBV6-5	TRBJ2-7	ASSYRGLSYEQY
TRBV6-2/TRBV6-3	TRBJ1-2	ASTQQGLPSMART
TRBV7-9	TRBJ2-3	ASSHWELGSTDTQY
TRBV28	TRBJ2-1	ASSSGLAGFSYNEQF
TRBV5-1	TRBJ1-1	ASSLAGPNTEAF
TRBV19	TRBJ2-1	ASSPGVYNEQF
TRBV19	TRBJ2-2	ASTPTLAGELF
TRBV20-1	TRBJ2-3	SARDWASGLSNTQY
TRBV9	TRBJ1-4	ASSEGGVDEKLF
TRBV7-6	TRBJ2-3	ASSFRRDTQY
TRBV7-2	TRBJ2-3	ASSLSRGGSDTQY
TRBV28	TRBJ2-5	ASSFAGGKTQY
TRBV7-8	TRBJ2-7	ASSHLQGSYEQY
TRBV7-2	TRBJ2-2	ASSLGQGGTGELF
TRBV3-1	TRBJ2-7	ASSLSGTAYEQY
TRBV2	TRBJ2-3	ASSEEDRGTQY
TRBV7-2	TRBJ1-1	ASSGSRPEAF
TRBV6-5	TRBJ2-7	ASKPQGAAYEQY
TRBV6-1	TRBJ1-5	ASSGGSRGGNQPQH
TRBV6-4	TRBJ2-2	ASSDSFRDGDTGELF
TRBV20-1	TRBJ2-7	SASGTGGDLSSYEQY
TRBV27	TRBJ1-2	ASSGQGVPYGYT
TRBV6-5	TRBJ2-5	ASSITSGGLQETQY
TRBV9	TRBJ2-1	ASSVGGTYNEQF
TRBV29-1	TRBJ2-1	SVERGEGYNEQF
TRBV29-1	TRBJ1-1	SVPGSRTEAF
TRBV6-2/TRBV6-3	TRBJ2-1	ASSAPEVLRGQF
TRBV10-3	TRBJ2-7	ASRGRLSYEQY
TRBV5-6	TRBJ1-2	ASSWNRGQLYGYT
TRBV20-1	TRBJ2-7	SAFLAGGEQY
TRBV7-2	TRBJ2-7	ASSLATGYEQY
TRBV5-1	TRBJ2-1	VSSPIRQGSYNEQF
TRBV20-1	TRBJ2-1	SARGLAGTKQF
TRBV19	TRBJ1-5	ASSTPRGGRSNQPQH
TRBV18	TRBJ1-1	ASSPRGLAGPEAF
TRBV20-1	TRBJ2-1	SARGPLSWNEQF
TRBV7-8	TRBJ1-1	ASSFTRENTEAF
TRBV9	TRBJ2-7	ASSVGKAPYEQY
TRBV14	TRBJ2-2	ASSQVDSTNTGELF
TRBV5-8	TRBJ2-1	ASSLTGAVYNEQF
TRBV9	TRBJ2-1	ASSVGSLGDYNEQF
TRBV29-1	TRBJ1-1	SVDDTGRGTEAF
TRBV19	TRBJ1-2	ASSIGLRAKIYT
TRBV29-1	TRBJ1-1	SVEWGNTEAF
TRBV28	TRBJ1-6	ASSLVRGLSPLH
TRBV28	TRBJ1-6	ASSLMSFGRLDSPLH
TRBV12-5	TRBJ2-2	ASGLVLTETTNTGELF
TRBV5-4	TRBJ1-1	ASSGTGGSAF
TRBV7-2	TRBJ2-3	ASSSPTSGGLLSTDTQY